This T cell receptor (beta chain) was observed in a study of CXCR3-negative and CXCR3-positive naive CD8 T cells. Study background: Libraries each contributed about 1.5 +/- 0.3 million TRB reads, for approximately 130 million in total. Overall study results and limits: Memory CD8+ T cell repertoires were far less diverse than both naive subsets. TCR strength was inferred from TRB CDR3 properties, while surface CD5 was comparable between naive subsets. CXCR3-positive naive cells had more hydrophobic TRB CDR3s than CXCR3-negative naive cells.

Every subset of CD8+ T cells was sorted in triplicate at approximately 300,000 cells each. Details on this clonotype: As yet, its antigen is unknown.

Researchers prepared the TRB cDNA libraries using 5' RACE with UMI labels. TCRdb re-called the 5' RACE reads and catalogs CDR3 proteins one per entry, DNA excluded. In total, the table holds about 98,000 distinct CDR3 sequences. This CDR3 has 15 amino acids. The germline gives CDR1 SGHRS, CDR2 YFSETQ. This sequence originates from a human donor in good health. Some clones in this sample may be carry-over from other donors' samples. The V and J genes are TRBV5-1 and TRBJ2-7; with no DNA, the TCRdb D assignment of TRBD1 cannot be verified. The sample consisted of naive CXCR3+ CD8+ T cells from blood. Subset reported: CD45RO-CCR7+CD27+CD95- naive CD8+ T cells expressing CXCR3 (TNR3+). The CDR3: CASSLGRTGSDEQYF.